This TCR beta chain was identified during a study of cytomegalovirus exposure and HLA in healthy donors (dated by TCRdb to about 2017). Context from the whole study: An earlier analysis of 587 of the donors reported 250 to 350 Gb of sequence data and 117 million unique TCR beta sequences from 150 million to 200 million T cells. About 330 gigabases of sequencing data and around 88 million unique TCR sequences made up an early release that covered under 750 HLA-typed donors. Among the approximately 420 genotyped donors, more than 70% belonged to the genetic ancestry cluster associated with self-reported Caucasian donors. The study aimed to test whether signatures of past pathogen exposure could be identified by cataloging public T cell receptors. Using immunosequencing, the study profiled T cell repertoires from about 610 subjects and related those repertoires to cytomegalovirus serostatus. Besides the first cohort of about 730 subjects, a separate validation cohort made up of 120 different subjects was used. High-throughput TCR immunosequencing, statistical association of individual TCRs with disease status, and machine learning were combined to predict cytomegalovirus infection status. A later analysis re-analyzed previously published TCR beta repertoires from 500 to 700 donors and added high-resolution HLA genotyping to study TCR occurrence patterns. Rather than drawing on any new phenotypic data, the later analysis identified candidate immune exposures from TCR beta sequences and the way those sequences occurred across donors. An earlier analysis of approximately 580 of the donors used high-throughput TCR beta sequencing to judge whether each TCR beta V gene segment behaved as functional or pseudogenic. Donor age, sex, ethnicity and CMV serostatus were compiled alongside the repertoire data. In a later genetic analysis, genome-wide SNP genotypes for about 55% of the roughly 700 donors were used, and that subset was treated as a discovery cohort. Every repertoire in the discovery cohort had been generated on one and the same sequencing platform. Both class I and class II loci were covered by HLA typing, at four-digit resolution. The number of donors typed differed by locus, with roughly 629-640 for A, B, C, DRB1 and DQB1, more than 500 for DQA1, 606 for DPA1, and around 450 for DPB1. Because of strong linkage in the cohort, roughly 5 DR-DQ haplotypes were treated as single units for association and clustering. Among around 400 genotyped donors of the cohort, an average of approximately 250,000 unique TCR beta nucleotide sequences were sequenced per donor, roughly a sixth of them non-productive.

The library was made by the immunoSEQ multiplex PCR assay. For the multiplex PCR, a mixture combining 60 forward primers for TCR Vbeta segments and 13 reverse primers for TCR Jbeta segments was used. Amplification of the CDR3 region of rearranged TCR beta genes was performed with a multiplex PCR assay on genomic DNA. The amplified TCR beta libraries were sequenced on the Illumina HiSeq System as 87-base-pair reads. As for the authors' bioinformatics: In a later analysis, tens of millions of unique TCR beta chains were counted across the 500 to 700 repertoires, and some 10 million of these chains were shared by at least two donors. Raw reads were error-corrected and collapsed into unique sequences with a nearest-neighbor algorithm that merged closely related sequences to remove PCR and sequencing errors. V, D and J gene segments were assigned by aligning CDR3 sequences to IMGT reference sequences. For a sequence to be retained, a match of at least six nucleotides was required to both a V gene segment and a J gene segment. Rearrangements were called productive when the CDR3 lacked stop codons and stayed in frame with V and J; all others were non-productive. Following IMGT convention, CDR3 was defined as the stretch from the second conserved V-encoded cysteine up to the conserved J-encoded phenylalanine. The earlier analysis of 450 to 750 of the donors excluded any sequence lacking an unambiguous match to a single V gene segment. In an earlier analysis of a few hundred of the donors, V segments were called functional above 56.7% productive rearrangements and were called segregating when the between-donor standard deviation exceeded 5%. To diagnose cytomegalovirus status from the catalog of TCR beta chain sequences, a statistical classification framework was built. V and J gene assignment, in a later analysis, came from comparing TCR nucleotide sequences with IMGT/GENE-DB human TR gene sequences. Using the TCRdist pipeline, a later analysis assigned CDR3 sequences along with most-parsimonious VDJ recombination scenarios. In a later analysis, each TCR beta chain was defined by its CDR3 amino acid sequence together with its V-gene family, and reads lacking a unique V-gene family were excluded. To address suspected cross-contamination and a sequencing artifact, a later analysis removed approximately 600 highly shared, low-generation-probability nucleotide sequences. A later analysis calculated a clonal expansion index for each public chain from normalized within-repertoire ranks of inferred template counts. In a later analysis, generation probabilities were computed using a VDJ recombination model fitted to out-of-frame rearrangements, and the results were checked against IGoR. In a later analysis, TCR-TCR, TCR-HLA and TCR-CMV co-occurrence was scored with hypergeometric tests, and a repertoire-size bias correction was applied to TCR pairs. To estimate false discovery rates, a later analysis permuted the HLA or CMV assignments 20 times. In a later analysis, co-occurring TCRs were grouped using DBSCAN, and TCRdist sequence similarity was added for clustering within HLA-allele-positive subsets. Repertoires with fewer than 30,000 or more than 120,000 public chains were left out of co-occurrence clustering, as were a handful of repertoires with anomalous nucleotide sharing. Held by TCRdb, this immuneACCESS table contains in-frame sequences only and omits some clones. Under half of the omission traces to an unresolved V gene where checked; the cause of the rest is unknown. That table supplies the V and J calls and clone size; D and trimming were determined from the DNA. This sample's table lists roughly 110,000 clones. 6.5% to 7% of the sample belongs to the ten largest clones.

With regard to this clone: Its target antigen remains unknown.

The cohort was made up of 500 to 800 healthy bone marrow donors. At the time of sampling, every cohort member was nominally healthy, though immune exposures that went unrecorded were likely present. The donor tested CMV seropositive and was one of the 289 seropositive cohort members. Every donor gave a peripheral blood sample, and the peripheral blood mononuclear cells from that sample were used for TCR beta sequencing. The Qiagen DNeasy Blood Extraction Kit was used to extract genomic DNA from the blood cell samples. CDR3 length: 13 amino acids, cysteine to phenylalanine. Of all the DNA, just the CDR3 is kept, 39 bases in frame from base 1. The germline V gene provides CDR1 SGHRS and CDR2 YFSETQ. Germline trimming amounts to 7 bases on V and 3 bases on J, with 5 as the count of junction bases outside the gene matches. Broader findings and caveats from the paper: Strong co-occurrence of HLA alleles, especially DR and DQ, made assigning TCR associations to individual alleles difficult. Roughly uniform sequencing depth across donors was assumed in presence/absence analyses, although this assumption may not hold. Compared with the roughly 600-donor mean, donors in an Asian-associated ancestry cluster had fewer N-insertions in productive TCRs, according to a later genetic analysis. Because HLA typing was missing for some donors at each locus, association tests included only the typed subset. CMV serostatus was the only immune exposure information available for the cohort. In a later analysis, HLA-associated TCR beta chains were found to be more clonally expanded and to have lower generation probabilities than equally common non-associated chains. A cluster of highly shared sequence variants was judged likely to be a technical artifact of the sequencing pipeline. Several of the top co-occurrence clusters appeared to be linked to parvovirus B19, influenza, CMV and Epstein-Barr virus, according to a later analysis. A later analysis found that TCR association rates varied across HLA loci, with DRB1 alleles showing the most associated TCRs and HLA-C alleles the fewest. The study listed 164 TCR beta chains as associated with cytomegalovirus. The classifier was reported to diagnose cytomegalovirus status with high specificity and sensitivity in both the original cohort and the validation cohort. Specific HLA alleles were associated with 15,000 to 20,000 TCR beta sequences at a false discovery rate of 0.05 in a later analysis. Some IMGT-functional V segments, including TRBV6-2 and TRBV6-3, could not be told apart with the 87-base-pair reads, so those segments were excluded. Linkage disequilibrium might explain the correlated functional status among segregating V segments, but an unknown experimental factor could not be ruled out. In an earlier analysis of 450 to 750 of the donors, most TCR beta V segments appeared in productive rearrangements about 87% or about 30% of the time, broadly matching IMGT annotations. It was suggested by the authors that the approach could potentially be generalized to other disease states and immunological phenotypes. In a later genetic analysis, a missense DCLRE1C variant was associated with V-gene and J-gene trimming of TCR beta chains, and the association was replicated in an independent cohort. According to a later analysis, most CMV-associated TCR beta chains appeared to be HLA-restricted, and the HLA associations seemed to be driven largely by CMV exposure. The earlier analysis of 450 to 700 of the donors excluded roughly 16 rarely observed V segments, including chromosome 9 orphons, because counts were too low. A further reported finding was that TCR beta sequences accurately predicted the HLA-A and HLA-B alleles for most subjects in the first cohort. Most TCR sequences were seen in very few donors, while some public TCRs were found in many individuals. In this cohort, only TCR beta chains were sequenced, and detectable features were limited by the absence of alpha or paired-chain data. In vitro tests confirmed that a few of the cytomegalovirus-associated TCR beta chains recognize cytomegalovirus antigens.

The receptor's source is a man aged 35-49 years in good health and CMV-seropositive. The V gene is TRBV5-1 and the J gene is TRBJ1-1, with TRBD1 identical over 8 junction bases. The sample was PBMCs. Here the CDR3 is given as CASGRGQYTEAFF. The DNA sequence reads TGCGCCAGCGGCAGGGGGCAGTACACTGAAGCTTTCTTT.